These 18 T cell receptor beta chains originate from one sample sequenced in a study of radiation and T cells in renal cell carcinoma. Repertoires were generated with immunoSEQ multiplex PCR, while TCRdb's copy carries only in-frame clones and drops some. The data show about 22,000 clones, about 51% seen once. Regarding treatment: 15 Gy SBRT to primary tumor, nephrectomy 4 weeks later. Sequenced here: tumor tissue, sampled from a patient whose treatment included radiotherapy and nephrectomy. Receptors were obtained from a woman aged 45-60 years with renal cell carcinoma.

A remark on this clone: Other DNA sequences within the sample encode an identical CDR3. The chain uses TRBV5-1 and TRBJ2-7; D call uncertain. This CDR3 has 13 amino acids. The germline gives CDR1 SGHRS, CDR2 YFSETQ. V lost 4 bases, J lost 1 base, and 9 bases lay in between. The CDR3 DNA sequence: TGCGCCAGCAGCGGGTCTCGTTCCTACGAGCAGTACTTC. Translating it yields CASSGSRSYEQYF.

This clone was seen more than once but under ten times. This chain connects TRBV14 to TRBJ2-7; 8 bases align to TRBD1. Germline V gene data show CDR1 as SGHDN and CDR2 as FVKESK. There are 15 residues in the CDR3. J lost 4 bases, V lost 3 bases, and 8 bases had no gene match. CDR3 loop: CASSHFGQGKYEQYF. The CDR3 region has the DNA TGTGCCAGCAGCCATTTTGGACAGGGAAAATACGAGCAGTACTTC.

A single count supports this clone. The rearrangement uses TRBV7-6 and TRBJ1-4, with TRBD1 matching over 7 bases. V was clipped by 5 bases and J by 11 bases; unmatched bases: 11. Germline-derived CDR1 and CDR2 are SGHVS and FNYEAQ. CDR3 length equals 14 residues. The CDR3 here is CASSPGTEVGKLFF. CDR3 coding DNA: TGTGCCAGCAGCCCCGGGACAGAAGTTGGGAAACTGTTTTTT.

This clone was recorded at least ten times. The chain employs TRBV29-1 and TRBJ1-2; weak D call: TRBD1 (5 bases). Deletions cut 4 bases from V and 1 base from J, with 10 bases between. Per the germline V gene, CDR1 is SQVTM and CDR2 is ANQGSEA. The CDR3 has 13 residues. CDR3 in amino acids: CSVGSGDNYGYTF. The CDR3 DNA follows: TGCAGCGTTGGATCGGGGGATAACTATGGCTACACCTTC.

By share of the sample, this clone is medium-sized. The CDR3 DNA reads TGTGCCAGCAGGTCGGGACGAGGGGTCTACGAGCAGTACTTC. Translation gives CASRSGRGVYEQYF. This sequence joins TRBV7-9 and TRBJ2-7, with D tentatively TRBD1 or TRBD2 (5 bases each). V was pared by 6 bases and J by 3 bases, with 15 bases between. CDR1 and CDR2 (germline): SEHNR, FQNEAQ (reference sequence). The CDR3 is made up of 14 amino acids.

Details on this clone: One junction end does not reproduce the germline sequence, and a read error may be involved. The V call is TRBV6-5, the J call TRBJ1-1, with D uncertain. CDR1 MNHEY and CDR2 SVGAGI come from the germline V gene. There are 12 residues in the CDR3. This CDR3 is CAISDRGTEAFF. As DNA, the CDR3 is TGTGCCATCAGTGACCGCGGCACTGAAGCTTTCTTT.

The sample holds many counts of this clone. V usage is TRBV6-5 and J usage is TRBJ2-6, with a tentative D call TRBD1 (6 bases). The CDR3 is 15 residues long. Germline CDR1 is MNHEY and CDR2 is SVGAGI. Trimming removed 7 bases from V and 2 bases from J, with 12 bases in between. CDR3 bases: TGTGCCAGCAACCCACAGGGAGCTGGGGCCAACGTCCTGACTTTC. The encoded protein is CASNPQGAGANVLTF.

This clone has at least ten counts. This chain joins TRBV5-8 and TRBJ1-1, with TRBD1 as a possible D gene (5 bases). Trimming pared 7 bases from V and 1 base from J, leaving 11 bases between. The CDR3 extends over 13 amino acids. CDR1 SGHTS and CDR2 YDEGEE come from the germline V gene. The CDR3 DNA is TGTGCCAGCGCTGGACACCAGAACACTGAAGCTTTCTTT. Its protein is CASAGHQNTEAFF. The full variable domain, rest sourced from reference TRBV5-8 and TRBJ1-1, is EAGVTQSPTHLIKTRGQQATLRCSPISGHTSVYWYQQALGLGLQFLLWYDEGEERNRGNFPPRFSGRQFPNYSSELNVNALELEDSALYLCASAGHQNTEAFFGQGTRLTVV.

This clone was found a few times. V gene TRBV4-1 combines with J gene TRBJ1-4; D remains unclear. CDR3 length equals 12 residues. The germline gives CDR1 MGHRA, CDR2 YSYEKL. The germline V and J ends were trimmed by 7 bases and 10 bases, with 13 bases remaining between them. This chain's CDR3 is CASNPLEGKLFF. Written as DNA, the CDR3 is TGCGCCAGCAACCCTCTGGAGGGAAAACTGTTTTTT.

The rearrangement uses TRBV7-8 and TRBJ2-2; D unresolved. Germline CDR1 is SGHVS and CDR2 is FQNEAQ. Trimming took 4 bases from V and 1 from J, leaving 10 bases between them. The CDR3 consists of 15 residues. The CDR3 sequence is CASSSLSVNTGELFF. Here the CDR3 DNA reads TGTGCCAGCAGCTCCCTTTCAGTGAACACCGGGGAGCTGTTTTTT. Based on the CDR3 plus reference TRBV7-8 and TRBJ2-2, the full variable domain is GAGVSQSPRYKVAKRGQDVALRCDPISGHVSLFWYQQALGQGPEFLTYFQNEAQLDKSGLPSDRFFAERPEGSVSTLKIQRTQQEDSAVYLCASSSLSVNTGELFFGEGSRLTVL.

V usage is TRBV7-9 and J usage is TRBJ1-2, with D unresolved. The germline CDR1 and CDR2 sequences are SEHNR and FQNEAQ (reference sequence). This CDR3 has 13 residues. Trimming took off 3 bases at V and 3 bases at J, with 8 bases between the two ends. CDR3 nucleotide sequence: TGTGCCAGCAGCTTCCGGGGAGACTATGGCTACACCTTC. Translating gives CASSFRGDYGYTF.

This clone was counted between two and nine times. This rearrangement joins TRBV7-8 to TRBJ2-5, with 14 positions matching TRBD2. V trimming: 5 bases; J trimming: 4 bases; junction bases outside the gene matches: 6. The CDR3 loop spans 16 amino acids. Germline CDR1 reads SGHVS; CDR2 reads FQNEAQ. CDR3 in amino acids: CASSHRLAGGPETQYF. The CDR3 bases are TGTGCCAGCAGCCACCGACTAGCGGGGGGGCCAGAGACCCAGTACTTC.

The gene calls are TRBV6-6 and TRBJ1-6; 8 nucleotides match TRBD1. There are 13 residues in the CDR3. V shed 7 bases, J shed 10 bases, and the junction held 6 bases outside the gene matches. Germline V gene lookup returns CDR1 MNHNY and CDR2 SVGAGI (reference sequence). The CDR3 region is CASIGTGISPLHF. The CDR3 coding sequence is TGTGCCAGCATTGGGACAGGAATCTCACCCCTCCACTTT.

CDR3 protein: CASSSPLAGGYEQYF. DNA for the CDR3: TGTGCCAGCAGTTCCCCCCTGGCAGGTGGCTACGAGCAGTACTTC. The chain carries TRBV27 and TRBJ2-7; D not certain. The CDR3 length is 15 residues. V was pared by 4 bases and J by 3 bases, with 16 bases between. Per the germline V gene, CDR1 is MNHEY and CDR2 is SMNVEV (reference sequence).

V gene TRBV14 combines with J gene TRBJ2-3; TRBD1 aligns across 8 bases. This CDR3 spans 16 amino acids. V lost 0 bases, J lost 5 bases, and 7 bases stayed unmatched. Germline V gives CDR1 SGHDN, CDR2 FVKESK. DNA of the CDR3: TGTGCCAGCAGCCAAGATTTAGGACAGGGAAGAGATACGCAGTATTTT. Translated, it gives CASSQDLGQGRDTQYF.

Written as DNA, the CDR3 is TGCGCCAGCAGTGAGTCGTTAACAGAGCAGTTCTTC. Translation: CASSESLTEQFF. The chain has TRBV10-1 and TRBJ2-1; D is unresolved. This CDR3 is 12 amino acids long. V gave up 0 bases and J gave up 10 bases, with 7 bases separating them. Germline V gene lookup returns CDR1 WNHNN and CDR2 SYGVQD (reference sequence).

The rearrangement links TRBV6-6 to TRBJ1-5, with D possibly matching TRBD1 (5 bases). V lost 0 bases, J lost 3 bases, and 9 bases lay in between. This CDR3 comprises 15 residues. CDR1 MNHNY and CDR2 SVGAGI come from the germline V gene (reference sequence). The CDR3 here is CASSYSDRSNQPQHF. DNA for the CDR3: TGTGCCAGCAGTTACTCCGACAGATCCAATCAGCCCCAGCATTTT.

V is TRBV7-9 and J is TRBJ2-5; D may be TRBD1 (5 bases). Germline assignment: CDR1 SEHNR and CDR2 FQNEAQ (reference sequence). The CDR3 has 12 residues. V was clipped by 3 bases and J by 10 bases, with 12 bases between them. This chain's CDR3 is CASSLSKQGQYF. In DNA form, the CDR3 reads TGTGCCAGCAGCTTGTCAAAGCAGGGCCAGTACTTC.